The source of this TCR beta chain is a study of CD8 T cells in ankylosing spondylitis. The CDR3 has 12 amino acids. Germline V lookup: CDR1 MDHEN, CDR2 SYDVKM. The V gene lost 4 bases and the J gene lost 11 bases, with 14 bases spanning the gap. MiXCR was run by TCRdb on the 5' RACE reads, yielding one entry per CDR3 protein. The table records some 150,000 distinct CDR3 sequences, 9.5% to 12% of them present only once. The sequence came from a female donor with ankylosing spondylitis or in good health (not recorded which). Sequencing used blood, either unsorted or a sorted T cell fraction (not recorded which). V usage is TRBV28 and J usage is TRBJ1-1, with D possibly being TRBD1 (5 bases). In nucleotides, the CDR3 is TGTGCCAGCAGTTCCATTGGGACCGACGCTTTCTTT. Protein sequence: CASSSIGTDAFF.